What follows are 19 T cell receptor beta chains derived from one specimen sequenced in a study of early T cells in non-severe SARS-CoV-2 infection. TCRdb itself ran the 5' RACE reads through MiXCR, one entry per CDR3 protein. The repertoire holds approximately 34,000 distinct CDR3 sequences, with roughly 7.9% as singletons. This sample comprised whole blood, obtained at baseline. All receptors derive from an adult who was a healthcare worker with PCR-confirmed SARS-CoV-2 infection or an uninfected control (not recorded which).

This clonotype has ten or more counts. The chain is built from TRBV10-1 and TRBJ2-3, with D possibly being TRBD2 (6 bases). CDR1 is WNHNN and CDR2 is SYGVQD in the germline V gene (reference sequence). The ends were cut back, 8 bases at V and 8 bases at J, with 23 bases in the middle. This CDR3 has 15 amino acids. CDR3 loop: CASRSTRTGVGTQYF. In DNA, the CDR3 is TGCGCCAGCCGATCGACGAGGACGGGAGTAGGTACGCAGTATTTT.

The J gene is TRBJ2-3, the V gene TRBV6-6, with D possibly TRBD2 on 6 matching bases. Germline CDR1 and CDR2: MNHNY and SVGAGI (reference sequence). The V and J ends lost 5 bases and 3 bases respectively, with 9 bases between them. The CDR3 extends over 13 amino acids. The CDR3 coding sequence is TGTGCCAGCAGTCCCGCGGGGACAGATACGCAGTATTTT. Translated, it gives CASSPAGTDTQYF.

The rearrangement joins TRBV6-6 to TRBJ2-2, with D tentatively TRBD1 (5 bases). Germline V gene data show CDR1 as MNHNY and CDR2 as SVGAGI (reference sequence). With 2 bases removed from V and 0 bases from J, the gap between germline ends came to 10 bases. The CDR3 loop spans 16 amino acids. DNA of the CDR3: TGTGCCAGCAGTTACGGACATCAAACGAACACCGGGGAGCTGTTTTTT. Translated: CASSYGHQTNTGELFF.

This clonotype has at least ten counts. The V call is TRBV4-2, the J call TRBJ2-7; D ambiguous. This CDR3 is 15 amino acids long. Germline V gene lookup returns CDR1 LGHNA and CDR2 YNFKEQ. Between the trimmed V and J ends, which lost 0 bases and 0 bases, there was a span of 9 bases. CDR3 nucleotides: TGTGCCAGCAGCCAAGAAAGACACAGCTCCTACGAGCAGTACTTC. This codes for CASSQERHSSYEQYF.

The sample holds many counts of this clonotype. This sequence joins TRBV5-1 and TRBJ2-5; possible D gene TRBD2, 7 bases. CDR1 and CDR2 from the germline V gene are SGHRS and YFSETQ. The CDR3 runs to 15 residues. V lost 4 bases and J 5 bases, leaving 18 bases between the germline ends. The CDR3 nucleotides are TGCGCCAGCAGCAACCGGGGGGCCCAACCGGAGACCCAGTACTTC. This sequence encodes CASSNRGAQPETQYF.

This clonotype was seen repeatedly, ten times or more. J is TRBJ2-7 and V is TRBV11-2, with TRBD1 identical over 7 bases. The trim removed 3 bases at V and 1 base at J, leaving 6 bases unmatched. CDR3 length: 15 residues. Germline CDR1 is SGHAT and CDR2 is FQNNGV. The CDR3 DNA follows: TGTGCCAGCAGCTTGGAACAGGGGCGATCCTACGAGCAGTACTTC. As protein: CASSLEQGRSYEQYF.

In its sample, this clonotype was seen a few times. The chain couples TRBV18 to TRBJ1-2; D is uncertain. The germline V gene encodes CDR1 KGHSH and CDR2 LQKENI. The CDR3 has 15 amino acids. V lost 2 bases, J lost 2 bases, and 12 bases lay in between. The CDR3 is CASSPGPGINYGYTF. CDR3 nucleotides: TGTGCCAGCTCACCAGGGCCGGGAATCAACTATGGCTACACCTTC. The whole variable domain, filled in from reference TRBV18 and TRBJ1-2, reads NAGVMQNPRHLVRRRGQEARLRCSPMKGHSHVYWYRQLPEEGLKFMVYLQKENIIDESGMPKERFSAEFPKEGPSILRIQQVVRGDSAAYFCASSPGPGINYGYTFGSGTRLTVV.

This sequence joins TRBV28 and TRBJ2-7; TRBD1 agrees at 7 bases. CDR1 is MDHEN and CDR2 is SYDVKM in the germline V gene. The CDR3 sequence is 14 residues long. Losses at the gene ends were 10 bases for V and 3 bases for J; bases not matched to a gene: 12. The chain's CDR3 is CATDREGSLYEQYF. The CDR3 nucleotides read TGTGCCACAGACAGGGAAGGCTCCCTCTACGAGCAGTACTTC.

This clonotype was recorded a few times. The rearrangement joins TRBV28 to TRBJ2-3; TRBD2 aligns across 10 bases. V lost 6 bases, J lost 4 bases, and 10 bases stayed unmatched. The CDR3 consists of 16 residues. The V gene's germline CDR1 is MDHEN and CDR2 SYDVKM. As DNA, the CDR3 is TGTGCCAGCAGCCCGACCGGGACTAGCGATTCAGATACGCAGTATTTT. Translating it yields CASSPTGTSDSDTQYF.

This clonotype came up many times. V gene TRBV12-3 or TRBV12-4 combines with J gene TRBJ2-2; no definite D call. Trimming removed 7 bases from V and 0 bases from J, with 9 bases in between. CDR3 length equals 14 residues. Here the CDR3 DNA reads TGTGCCAGCACCCTGGCCACGAACACCGGGGAGCTGTTTTTT. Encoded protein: CASTLATNTGELFF.

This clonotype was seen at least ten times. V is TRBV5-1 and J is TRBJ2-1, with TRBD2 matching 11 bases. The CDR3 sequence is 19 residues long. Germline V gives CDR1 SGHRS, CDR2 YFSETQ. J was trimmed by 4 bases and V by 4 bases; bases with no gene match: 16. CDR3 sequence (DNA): TGCGCCAGCAGCCTCAGACTAGCGGGGTTTCAAACGGGGTACAATGAGCAGTTCTTC. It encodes CASSLRLAGFQTGYNEQFF.

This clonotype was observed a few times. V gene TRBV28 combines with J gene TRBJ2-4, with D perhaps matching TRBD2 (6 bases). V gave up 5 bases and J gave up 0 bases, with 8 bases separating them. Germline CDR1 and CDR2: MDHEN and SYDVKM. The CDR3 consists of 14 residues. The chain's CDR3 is CASSREVAKNIQYF. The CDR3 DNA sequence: TGTGCCAGCAGTAGGGAGGTAGCCAAAAACATTCAGTACTTC.

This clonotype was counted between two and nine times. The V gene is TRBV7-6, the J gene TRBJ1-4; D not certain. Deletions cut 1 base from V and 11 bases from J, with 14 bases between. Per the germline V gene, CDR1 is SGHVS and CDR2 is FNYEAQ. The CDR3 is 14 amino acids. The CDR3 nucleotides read TGTGCCAGCAGCTTAGAAGTTAGGTCTCGGAAACTGTTTTTT. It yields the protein CASSLEVRSRKLFF.

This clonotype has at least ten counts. DNA for the CDR3: TGTGCCTGGAGTGTATACATCGGGGACTCGAGGGGCTACACCTTC. Its protein product is CAWSVYIGDSRGYTF. The chain links TRBV30 to TRBJ1-2; possible D gene TRBD1, 5 bases. The CDR3 runs 15 residues. The V gene's germline CDR1 is GTSNPN and CDR2 SVGIG (reference sequence). With 0 bases removed from V and 8 bases from J, the gap between germline ends came to 19 bases.

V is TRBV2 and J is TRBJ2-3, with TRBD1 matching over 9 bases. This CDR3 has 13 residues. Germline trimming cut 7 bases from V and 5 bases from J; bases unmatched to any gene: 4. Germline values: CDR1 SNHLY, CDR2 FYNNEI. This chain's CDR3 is CASKQGAEDTQYF. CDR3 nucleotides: TGTGCCAGCAAACAGGGGGCAGAAGATACGCAGTATTTT.

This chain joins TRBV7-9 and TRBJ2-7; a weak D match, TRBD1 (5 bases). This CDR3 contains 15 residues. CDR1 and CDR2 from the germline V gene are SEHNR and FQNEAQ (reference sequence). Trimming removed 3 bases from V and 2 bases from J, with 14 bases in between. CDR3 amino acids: CASSLMAGMTYEQYF. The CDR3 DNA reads TGTGCCAGCAGCTTGATGGCAGGGATGACCTACGAGCAGTACTTC. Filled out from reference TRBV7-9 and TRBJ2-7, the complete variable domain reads DTGVSQNPRHKITKRGQNVTFRCDPISEHNRLYWYRQTLGQGPEFLTYFQNEAQLEKSRLLSDRFSAERPKGSFSTLEIQRTEQGDSAMYLCASSLMAGMTYEQYFGPGTRLTVT.

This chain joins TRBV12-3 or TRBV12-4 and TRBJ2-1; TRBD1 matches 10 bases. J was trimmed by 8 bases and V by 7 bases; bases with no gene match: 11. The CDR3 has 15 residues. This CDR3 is CASTEGQGIPHEQFF. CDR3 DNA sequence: TGTGCCAGCACCGAGGGACAGGGGATACCTCATGAGCAGTTCTTC.

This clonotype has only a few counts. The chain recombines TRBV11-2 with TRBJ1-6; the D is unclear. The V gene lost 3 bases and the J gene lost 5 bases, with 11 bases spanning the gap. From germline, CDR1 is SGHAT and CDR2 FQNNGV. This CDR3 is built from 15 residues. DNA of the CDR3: TGTGCCAGCAGCTTTGGAAGGAATGATAATTCACCCCTCCACTTT. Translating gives CASSFGRNDNSPLHF.

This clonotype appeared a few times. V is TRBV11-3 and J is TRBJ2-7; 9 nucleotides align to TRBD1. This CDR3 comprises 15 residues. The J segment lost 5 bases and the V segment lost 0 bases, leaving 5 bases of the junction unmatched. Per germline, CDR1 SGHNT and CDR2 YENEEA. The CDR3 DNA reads TGTGCCAGCAGCTTAGAGACAGGGGGACAACACGAGCAGTACTTC. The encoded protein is CASSLETGGQHEQYF. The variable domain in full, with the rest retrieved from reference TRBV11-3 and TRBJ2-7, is EAGVVQSPRYKIIEKKQPVAFWCNPISGHNTLYWYLQNLGQGPELLIRYENEEAVDDSQLPKDRFSAERLKGVDSTLKIQPAELGDSAVYLCASSLETGGQHEQYFGPGTRLTVT.